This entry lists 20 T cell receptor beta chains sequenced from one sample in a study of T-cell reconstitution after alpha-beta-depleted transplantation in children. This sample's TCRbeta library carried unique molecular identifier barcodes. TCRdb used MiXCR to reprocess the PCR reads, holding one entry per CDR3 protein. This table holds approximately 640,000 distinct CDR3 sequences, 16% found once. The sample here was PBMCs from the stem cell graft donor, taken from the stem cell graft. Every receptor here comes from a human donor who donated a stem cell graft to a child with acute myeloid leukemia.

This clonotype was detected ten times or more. CDR3 amino acids: CSARETADQPQHF. DNA of the CDR3: TGCAGTGCTAGAGAGACAGCAGATCAGCCCCAGCATTTT. This chain uses TRBV20-1 with TRBJ1-5; tentative D call: TRBD1 (5 bases). CDR3 length: 13 residues. Germline V lookup: CDR1 DFQATT, CDR2 SNEGSKA (reference sequence). V dropped 0 bases and J dropped 5 bases, with 8 bases sitting between them.

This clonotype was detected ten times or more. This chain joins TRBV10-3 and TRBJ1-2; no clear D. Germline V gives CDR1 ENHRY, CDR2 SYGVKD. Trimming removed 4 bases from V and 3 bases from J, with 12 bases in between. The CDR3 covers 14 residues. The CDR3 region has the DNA TGTGCCATCAGTGTCTCACAAGAAGACTATGGCTACACCTTC. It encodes CAISVSQEDYGYTF.

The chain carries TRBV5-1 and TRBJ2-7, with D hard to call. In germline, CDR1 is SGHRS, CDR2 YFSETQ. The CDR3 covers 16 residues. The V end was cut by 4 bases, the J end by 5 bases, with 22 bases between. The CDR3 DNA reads TGCGCCAGCAGCCCGGATGCCTCTTCAGTCACCCACGAGCAGTACTTC. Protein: CASSPDASSVTHEQYF.

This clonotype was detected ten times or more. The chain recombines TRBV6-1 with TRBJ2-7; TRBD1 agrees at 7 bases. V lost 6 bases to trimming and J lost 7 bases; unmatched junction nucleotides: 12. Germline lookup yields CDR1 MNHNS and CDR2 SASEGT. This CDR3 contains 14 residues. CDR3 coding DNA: TGTGCCAGCAGGTCGACAGGGCTAACTAAGGAGCAGTACTTC. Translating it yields CASRSTGLTKEQYF.

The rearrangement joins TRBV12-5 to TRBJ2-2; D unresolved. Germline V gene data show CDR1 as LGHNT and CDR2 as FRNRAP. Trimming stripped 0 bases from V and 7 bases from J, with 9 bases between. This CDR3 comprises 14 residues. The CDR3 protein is CASGLVQEYGELFF. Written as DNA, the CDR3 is TGTGCTAGTGGTTTGGTGCAGGAATACGGGGAGCTGTTTTTT.

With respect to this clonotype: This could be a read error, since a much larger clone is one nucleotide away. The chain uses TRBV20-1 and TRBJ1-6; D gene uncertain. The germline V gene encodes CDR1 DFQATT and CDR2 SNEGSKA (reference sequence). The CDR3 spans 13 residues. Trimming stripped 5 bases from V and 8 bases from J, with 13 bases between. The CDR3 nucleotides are TGCAGTGCTCCTGGTCTAGTGGATTCACCCCTCCACTTT. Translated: CSAPGLVDSPLHF.

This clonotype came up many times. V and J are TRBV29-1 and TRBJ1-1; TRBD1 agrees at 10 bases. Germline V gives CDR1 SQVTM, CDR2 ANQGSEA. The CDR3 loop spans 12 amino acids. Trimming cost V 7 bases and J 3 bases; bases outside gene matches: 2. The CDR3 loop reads CSGGQGDTEAFF. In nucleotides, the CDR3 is TGCAGCGGTGGACAGGGGGACACTGAAGCTTTCTTT.

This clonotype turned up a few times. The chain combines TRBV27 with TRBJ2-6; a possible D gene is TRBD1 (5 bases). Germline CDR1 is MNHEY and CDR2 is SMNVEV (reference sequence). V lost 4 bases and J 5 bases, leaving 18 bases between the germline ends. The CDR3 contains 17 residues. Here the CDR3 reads CASSSRGSGWRANVLTF. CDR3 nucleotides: TGTGCCAGCAGTTCTCGTGGCTCAGGGTGGAGGGCCAACGTCCTGACTTTC.

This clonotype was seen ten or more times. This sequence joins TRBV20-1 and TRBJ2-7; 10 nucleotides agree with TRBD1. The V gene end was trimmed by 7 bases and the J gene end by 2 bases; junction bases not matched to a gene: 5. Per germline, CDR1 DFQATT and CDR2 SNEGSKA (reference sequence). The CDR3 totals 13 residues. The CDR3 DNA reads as TGCAGTGGGGGGACAGGGGACGCCTACGAGCAGTACGTC. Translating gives CSGGTGDAYEQYV.

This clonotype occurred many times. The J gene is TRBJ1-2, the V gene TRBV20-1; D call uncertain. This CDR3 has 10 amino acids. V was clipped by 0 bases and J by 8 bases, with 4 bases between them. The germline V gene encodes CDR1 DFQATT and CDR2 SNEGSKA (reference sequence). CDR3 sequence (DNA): TGCAGTGCTAGAGATGGCGGCTACACCTTC. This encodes CSARDGGYTF.

CDR3 region: CATSGGGWETQYF. CDR3 DNA: TGTGCCACCAGTGGAGGTGGATGGGAGACCCAGTACTTC. This chain uses TRBV24-1 with TRBJ2-5; the D is unclear. Germline CDR1 is KGHDR and CDR2 is SFDVKD. The CDR3 extends over 13 amino acids. Trimming left V 5 bases short and J 5 bases short, with 11 bases between.

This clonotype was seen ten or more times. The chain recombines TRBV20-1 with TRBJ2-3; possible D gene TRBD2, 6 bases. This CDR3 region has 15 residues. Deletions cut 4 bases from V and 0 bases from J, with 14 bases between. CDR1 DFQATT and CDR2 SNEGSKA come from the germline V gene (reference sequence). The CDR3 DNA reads TGCAGTGCTAAAGGAGAGGCGGGGAGCACAGATACGCAGTATTTT. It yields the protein CSAKGEAGSTDTQYF.

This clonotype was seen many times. In DNA, the CDR3 is TGCAGTGCTAGTTTGCTCAGGGCGGTCGTGTATGGCTACACCTTC. Translation: CSASLLRAVVYGYTF. The chain has TRBV20-1 and TRBJ1-2; the D gene is possibly TRBD1 (5 bases). Trimming removed 3 bases at V and 5 bases at J, with 19 bases between. Germline CDR1 DFQATT, CDR2 SNEGSKA (reference sequence). The CDR3 is 15 amino acids.

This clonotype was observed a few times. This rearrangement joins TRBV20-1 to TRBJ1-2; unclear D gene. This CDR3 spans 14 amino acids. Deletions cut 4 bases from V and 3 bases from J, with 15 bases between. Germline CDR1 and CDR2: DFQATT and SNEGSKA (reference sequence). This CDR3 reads CSATRKGRDYGYTF. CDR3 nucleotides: TGCAGTGCTACGAGGAAAGGGAGGGACTATGGCTACACCTTC.

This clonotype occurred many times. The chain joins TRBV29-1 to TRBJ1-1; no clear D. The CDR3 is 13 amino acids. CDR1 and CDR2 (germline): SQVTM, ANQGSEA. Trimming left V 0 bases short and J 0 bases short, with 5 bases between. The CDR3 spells CSVEDLLNTEAFF. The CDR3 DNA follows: TGCAGCGTTGAAGATCTCCTGAACACTGAAGCTTTCTTT.

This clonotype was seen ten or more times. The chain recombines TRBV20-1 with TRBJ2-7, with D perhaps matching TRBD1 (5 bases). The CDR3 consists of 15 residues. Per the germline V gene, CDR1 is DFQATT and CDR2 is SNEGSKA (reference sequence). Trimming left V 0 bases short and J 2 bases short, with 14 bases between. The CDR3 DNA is TGCAGTGCTAGAGAAAGTCAGGGAAAGACCTACGAGCAGTACGTC. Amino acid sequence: CSARESQGKTYEQYV.

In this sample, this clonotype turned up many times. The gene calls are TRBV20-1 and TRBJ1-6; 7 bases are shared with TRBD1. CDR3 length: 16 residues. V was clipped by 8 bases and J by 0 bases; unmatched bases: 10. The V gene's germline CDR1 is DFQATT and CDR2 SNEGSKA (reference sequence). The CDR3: CSLGTATSSYNSPLHF. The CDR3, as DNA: TGCAGTCTTGGGACAGCTACTTCCTCCTATAATTCACCCCTCCACTTT.

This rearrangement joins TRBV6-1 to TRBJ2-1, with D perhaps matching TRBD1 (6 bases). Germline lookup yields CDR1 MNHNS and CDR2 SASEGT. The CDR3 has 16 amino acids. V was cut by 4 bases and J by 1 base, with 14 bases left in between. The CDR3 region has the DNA TGTGCCAGCAGTGGACATCAGGGGCCTTCCTACAATGAGCAGTTCTTC. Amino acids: CASSGHQGPSYNEQFF.

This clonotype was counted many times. The CDR3 is CASTGLDTEAFF. The CDR3 DNA reads as TGTGCCAGCACCGGGTTAGACACTGAAGCTTTCTTT. The rearrangement uses TRBV9 and TRBJ1-1, with unresolved D. The CDR3 length is 12 residues. Germline V gene data show CDR1 as SGDLS and CDR2 as YYNGEE. Trimming took off 6 bases at V and 3 bases at J, with 9 bases between the two ends.

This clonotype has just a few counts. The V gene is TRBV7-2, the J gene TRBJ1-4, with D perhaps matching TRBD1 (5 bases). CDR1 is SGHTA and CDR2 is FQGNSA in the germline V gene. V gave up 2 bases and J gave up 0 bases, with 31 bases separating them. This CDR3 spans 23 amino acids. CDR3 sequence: CASSLPRTFLLLPQPSTNEKLFF. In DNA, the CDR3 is TGTGCCAGCAGCTTACCCCGGACATTTCTCCTGCTACCTCAACCTTCAACTAATGAAAAACTGTTTTTT. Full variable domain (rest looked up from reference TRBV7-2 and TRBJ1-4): GAGVSQSPSNKVTEKGKDVELRCDPISGHTALYWYRQSLGQGLEFLIYFQGNSAPDKSGLPSDRFSAERTGGSVSTLTIQRTQQEDSAVYLCASSLPRTFLLLPQPSTNEKLFFGSGTQLSVL.